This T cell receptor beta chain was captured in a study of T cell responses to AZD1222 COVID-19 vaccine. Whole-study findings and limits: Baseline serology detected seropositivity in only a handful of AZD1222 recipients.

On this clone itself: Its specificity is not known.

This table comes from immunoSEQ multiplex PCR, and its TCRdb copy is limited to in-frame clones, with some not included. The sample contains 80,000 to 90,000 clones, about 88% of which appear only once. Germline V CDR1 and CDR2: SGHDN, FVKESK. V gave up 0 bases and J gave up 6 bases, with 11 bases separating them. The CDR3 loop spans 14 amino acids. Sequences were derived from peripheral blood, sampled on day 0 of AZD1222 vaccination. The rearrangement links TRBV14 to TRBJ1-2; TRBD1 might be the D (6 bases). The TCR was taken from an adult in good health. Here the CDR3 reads CASSQDRGVDGYTF. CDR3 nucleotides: TGTGCCAGCAGCCAAGACAGGGGAGTTGATGGCTACACCTTC. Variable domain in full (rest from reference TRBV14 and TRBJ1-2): EAGVTQFPSHSVIEKGQTVTLRCDPISGHDNLYWYRRVMGKEIKFLLHFVKESKQDESGMPNNRFLAERTGGTYSTLKVQPAELEDSGVYFCASSQDRGVDGYTFGSGTRLTVV.